This T cell receptor beta chain appears in the sequencing data of a study of tumor-infiltrating lymphocytes in oesophageal squamous cell carcinoma. TCRdb ran MiXCR on the PCR reads and lists one entry per CDR3 protein. The table shows approximately 3,600 distinct CDR3 sequences, with 15% to 20% occurring only once. Germline V gives CDR1 SGHTA, CDR2 FQGNSA. Including both end residues, the CDR3 is 13 amino acids long. This clonotype was seen a few times. No conserved phenylalanine or tryptophan is present at the end of the CDR3, so a read error is the likely explanation. The DNA is left out, because the CDR3 cannot be placed on it with certainty; the CDR3 is given as TCRdb lists it.

The chain is built from TRBV7-2 and TRBJ2-3; the DNA was not used to check the table's D call, TRBD2. The sample consisted of esophageal tumor tissue. The clonotype originates from a male donor with esophageal squamous cell carcinoma. The CDR3 protein is CASSGSYEQYFGP.